These 23 T cell receptor beta chains share one sample of origin, sequenced in a study of shared clonotypes between healthy human individuals. Profiling relied on immunoSEQ multiplex PCR, and the TCRdb table lists in-frame clones only, not all of them. The data show 550,000 to 850,000 clones, approximately 74% seen once. The sequenced sample was memory CD4+ T cells sorted from blood. As for subset: CD45RA-negative fraction. The receptor source for this set is a woman aged 25 to 39 in good health.

The chain combines TRBV6-5 with TRBJ2-3; D call uncertain. Per germline, CDR1 MNHEY and CDR2 SVGAGI. V was shortened by 2 bases and J by 3 bases, with 6 bases between the two germline ends. The CDR3 has 13 amino acids. The CDR3: CASSYVGTDTQYF. CDR3 nucleotide sequence: TGTGCCAGCAGTTACGTCGGGACAGATACGCAGTATTTT.

V gene TRBV6-5 combines with J gene TRBJ1-2; 8 bases agree with TRBD1. Germline CDR1 is MNHEY and CDR2 is SVGAGI. The CDR3 has 13 residues. The V gene end was trimmed by 4 bases and the J gene end by 6 bases; junction bases not matched to a gene: 4. The CDR3 coding sequence is TGTGCCAGCAGTTTTCAGACAGGGGATGGCTACACCTTC. Protein sequence: CASSFQTGDGYTF.

This clone was picked up a small number of times. The chain carries TRBV15 and TRBJ2-7; 8 positions match TRBD2. V shed 5 bases and J 7 bases; nucleotides not matched to a gene: 13. This CDR3 is built from 15 residues. Germline V gene lookup returns CDR1 LNHNV and CDR2 YYDKDF (reference sequence). CDR3 loop: CATSGPGLGSGEQYF. As DNA, the CDR3 is TGTGCCACCAGCGGACCGGGACTAGGATCCGGGGAGCAGTACTTC.

The gene calls are TRBV20-1 and TRBJ2-3; D is unresolved. Germline V gene lookup returns CDR1 DFQATT and CDR2 SNEGSKA (reference sequence). There are 11 residues in the CDR3. The V end was cut by 5 bases, the J end by 7 bases, with 10 bases between. This chain's CDR3 is CSAEVPNTQYF. For the CDR3, the DNA is TGCAGTGCTGAGGTCCCGAATACGCAGTATTTT.

The J gene is TRBJ1-2, the V gene TRBV7-2; TRBD1 might be the D (6 bases). The CDR3 totals 15 residues. Germline V CDR1 and CDR2: SGHTA, FQGNSA. The germline V and J ends were trimmed by 5 bases and 6 bases, with 19 bases remaining between them. CDR3 sequence reads: CASSPRGTSGHGYTF. The CDR3 DNA is TGTGCCAGCAGCCCTAGAGGGACAAGCGGACATGGCTACACCTTC.

This chain joins TRBV7-2 and TRBJ2-2; D gene unclear. The CDR3 runs 13 residues. V lost 3 bases and J 5 bases, leaving 7 bases between the germline ends. Germline lookup yields CDR1 SGHTA and CDR2 FQGNSA. CDR3: CASSFRRTGELFF. The DNA for the CDR3 is TGTGCCAGCAGCTTCCGGAGAACCGGGGAGCTGTTTTTT.

The chain couples TRBV28 to TRBJ2-7, with TRBD1 identical over 10 bases. The CDR3 spans 15 residues. V lost 5 bases, J lost 3 bases, and 7 bases stayed unmatched. Germline assignment: CDR1 MDHEN and CDR2 SYDVKM. DNA of the CDR3: TGTGCCAGCAGTCTCCCGGGACAGGGGTTCTACGAGCAGTACTTC. This translates into CASSLPGQGFYEQYF.

Regarding this clone: This specimen includes other DNA sequences encoding the same CDR3. The chain couples TRBV6-5 to TRBJ2-7; 10 bases are a match to TRBD1. This CDR3 comprises 14 residues. The germline CDR1 and CDR2 sequences are MNHEY and SVGAGI. V was pared by 4 bases and J by 3 bases, with 3 bases of the junction left unmatched. The CDR3 region is CASSSGQGVYEQYF. The DNA for the CDR3 is TGTGCCAGCAGTTCTGGACAGGGGGTCTACGAGCAGTACTTC.

The chain employs TRBV29-1 and TRBJ1-1; no reliable D call. The V and J ends lost 7 bases and 3 bases respectively, with 15 bases between them. The length of the CDR3 is 13 residues. Germline V lookup: CDR1 SQVTM, CDR2 ANQGSEA. The CDR3 DNA is TGCAGCGCAAGTGGCAGGTTGCACACTGAAGCTTTCTTT. Amino acid sequence: CSASGRLHTEAFF.

J is TRBJ1-5 and V is TRBV23-1; D may be TRBD1 (5 bases). Being an ORF, TRBV23-1 has a function that is uncertain. Trimming took off 1 base at V and 6 bases at J, with 19 bases between the two ends. There are 17 residues in the CDR3. The CDR3 sequence is CASSQFTRATLGQPQHF. DNA of the CDR3: TGCGCCAGCAGTCAATTTACCAGGGCCACGCTCGGTCAGCCCCAGCATTTT.

This clone has only a few counts. The rearrangement uses TRBV28 and TRBJ1-2; the match to TRBD1 covers 7 bases. V shed 7 bases, J shed 6 bases, and the junction held 8 bases outside the gene matches. From germline, CDR1 is MDHEN and CDR2 SYDVKM. The CDR3 loop spans 13 amino acids. DNA of the CDR3: TGTGCCAGCACCCCAGGGGGGACTAATGGCTACACCTTC. This sequence encodes CASTPGGTNGYTF.

This clone was detected only a few times. Here the CDR3 DNA reads TGTGCCAGCAGTTTCGAGAATGAGCAGTTCTTC. This encodes CASSFENEQFF. The rearrangement joins TRBV28 to TRBJ2-1; no clear D gene. V lost 3 bases to trimming and J lost 7 bases, with 4 bases between them. Germline CDR1 is MDHEN and CDR2 is SYDVKM. The CDR3 runs to 11 residues.

The chain employs TRBV28 and TRBJ2-3; 12 bases are a match to TRBD2. Germline V gene data show CDR1 as MDHEN and CDR2 as SYDVKM. This CDR3 spans 16 amino acids. V dropped 5 bases and J dropped 2; count of bases not matched to a gene: 5. DNA for the CDR3: TGTGCCAGCAGTCCCGGACTAGCGGGACCCACAGATACGCAGTATTTT. Amino acids: CASSPGLAGPTDTQYF.

The chain combines TRBV27 with TRBJ2-7; D may be TRBD2 (6 bases). Germline lookup yields CDR1 MNHEY and CDR2 SMNVEV (reference sequence). The CDR3 spans 15 residues. The V and J ends lost 5 bases and 4 bases respectively, with 18 bases between them. CDR3 in amino acids: CASSRKGVGGYEQYF. DNA for the CDR3: TGTGCCAGCAGTAGGAAAGGGGTTGGAGGGTACGAGCAGTACTTC.

This clone was counted between two and nine times. This chain links TRBV18 with TRBJ1-2; 9 bases are shared with TRBD1. Germline trimming cut 6 bases from V and 8 bases from J; bases unmatched to any gene: 7. CDR3 length: 13 amino acids. Germline V lookup: CDR1 KGHSH, CDR2 LQKENI. The CDR3 nucleotides are TGTGCCAGCTCCCCAGGGGACAGGGTCGGCTACACCTTC. It encodes CASSPGDRVGYTF.

Only one count was recorded for this clone. The chain carries TRBV6-6 and TRBJ1-5; 7 bases are shared with TRBD1. Trimming at V came to 10 bases and at J to 1 base, leaving 13 bases not matched to a gene. Germline loops: CDR1 MNHNY, CDR2 SVGAGI (reference sequence). There are 16 residues in the CDR3. The CDR3 loop reads CAIGGSTGRSNQPQHF. Written as DNA, the CDR3 is TGTGCCATCGGGGGGTCGACAGGGCGGAGCAATCAGCCCCAGCATTTT.

The chain recombines TRBV5-1 with TRBJ2-7, with 9 bases lining up with TRBD2. V lost 2 bases and J lost 2; bases outside the gene matches: 5. This CDR3 has 15 residues. The germline CDR1 and CDR2 sequences are SGHRS and YFSETQ. The CDR3 nucleotides are TGCGCCAGCAGCTTCACTAGCGGGCCGACCTACGAGCAGTACTTC. It codes for CASSFTSGPTYEQYF.

The rearrangement joins TRBV5-1 to TRBJ1-2, with 11 bases identical to TRBD1. The CDR3 runs 14 residues. Looked up from germline, CDR1 is SGHRS and CDR2 is YFSETQ. Unmatched junction bases numbered 3, after V lost 1 base and J lost 7 bases. CDR3 protein: CASSLPDRGLGYTF. The CDR3 nucleotides are TGCGCCAGCAGCTTGCCGGACAGGGGGCTTGGCTACACCTTC.

J is TRBJ1-2 and V is TRBV7-2; 11 bases line up with TRBD1. Germline values: CDR1 SGHTA, CDR2 FQGNSA. The CDR3 is made up of 15 amino acids. The ends lost 3 bases at V and 4 bases at J; junction bases unmatched: 4. Here the CDR3 DNA reads TGTGCCAGCAGCTTCGGACAGGGGGCTTTCTATGGCTACACCTTC. This encodes CASSFGQGAFYGYTF.

This chain connects TRBV5-4 to TRBJ2-6; 8 nucleotides match TRBD1. V trimming: 4 bases; J trimming: 1 base; junction bases outside the gene matches: 4. This CDR3 comprises 16 residues. The germline V gene has CDR1 SGHNT and CDR2 YYREEE (reference sequence). Here the CDR3 reads CASSLGQESGANVLTF. CDR3 in DNA: TGTGCCAGCAGCCTGGGACAGGAGTCTGGGGCCAACGTCCTGACTTTC.

The J gene is TRBJ2-2, the V gene TRBV6-1, with TRBD2 as a possible D gene (6 bases). The CDR3 runs to 13 residues. V was shortened by 6 bases and J by 6 bases, with 11 bases between the two germline ends. Germline values: CDR1 MNHNS, CDR2 SASEGT. The CDR3 loop reads CASREGSAGELFF. The CDR3 DNA follows: TGTGCCAGCAGGGAGGGGTCGGCCGGGGAGCTGTTTTTT.

This clone was seen only a few times. The chain employs TRBV11-2 and TRBJ2-3; TRBD2 agrees at 11 bases. The CDR3 length is 15 residues. The germline V gene encodes CDR1 SGHAT and CDR2 FQNNGV. V was pared by 4 bases and J by 5 bases, with 5 bases of the junction left unmatched. In nucleotides, the CDR3 is TGTGCCAGCAGCTCCCTGACTAGCGGGAAAGATACGCAGTATTTT. The encoded protein is CASSSLTSGKDTQYF.

This rearrangement joins TRBV4-2 to TRBJ2-3, with 12 bases lining up with TRBD2. Trimming took 2 bases from V and 4 from J; bases not matched to a gene: 4. This CDR3 region has 16 residues. CDR1 is LGHNA, CDR2 YNFKEQ, per germline. The CDR3 DNA reads as TGTGCCAGCAGCCAAACGACTAGCGGGAGCGCAGATACGCAGTATTTT. This sequence encodes CASSQTTSGSADTQYF.